This T cell receptor beta chain came from a study of blood T cell repertoires in COVID-19. This CDR3 is built from 16 residues. Germline V gene data show CDR1 as SGHRS and CDR2 as YFSETQ. Trimming at V came to 3 bases and at J to 2 bases, leaving 10 bases not matched to a gene. Measured with immunoSEQ multiplex PCR; TCRdb has only the in-frame clones, and not every one. The data contain roughly 60,000 clones, approximately 88% of them singletons. This sequence was found in a man aged 25-45 years with COVID-19, enrolled during active disease. Sequenced input: peripheral blood. The chain carries TRBV5-1 and TRBJ1-1, with 7 bases identical to TRBD1. Here the CDR3 reads CASSSPLGQVNTEAFF. The CDR3 region has the DNA TGCGCCAGCAGCTCGCCCCTCGGACAGGTTAACACTGAAGCTTTCTTT. Supplemented by reference TRBV5-1 and TRBJ1-1, the full variable domain reads KAGVTQTPRYLIKTRGQQVTLSCSPISGHRSVSWYQQTPGQGLQFLFEYFSETQRNKGNFPGRFSGRQFSNSRSEMNVSTLELGDSALYLCASSSPLGQVNTEAFFGQGTRLTVV.